A few counts support the clone carrying this T cell receptor (beta chain). Antigen: not known. Diagnoses were made from clinical symptoms, serum measures (thyroxine and TRAb), thyroid ultrasound and orbital computed tomography. Fresh peripheral blood, 10 ml, yielded the PBMCs. This sample was included in a study of T cells in Graves' hyperthyroidism and ophthalmopathy. There are 14 residues in the CDR3. Trimming removed 6 bases from V and 4 bases from J, with 12 bases in between. Germline V lookup: CDR1 MNHNS, CDR2 SASEGT. Findings and limits, study-wide: Most thyroid clonotypes that were expanded above 0.001 also turned up in blood. Onset of ophthalmopathy came a median roughly 6.5 months after the model predicted it.

Amplification yielded TCR beta CDR3 regions, with RNA transcripts as the source. The study used the HTBI primer set for a first-round RT-PCR of the TCR CDR3. TCRdb independently ran MiXCR on the multiplex PCR reads; one entry per CDR3 protein. The sample carries a few hundred thousand distinct CDR3 sequences, approximately 16% recorded once. The chain has TRBV6-1 and TRBJ1-4; no firm D call. The sequenced sample was blood. This receptor was identified in a woman aged 55-69 years with Graves' ophthalmopathy. The CDR3 nucleotides read TGTGCCAGCAGACCTTCCAACAGTAATGAAAAACTGTTTTTT. Translating it yields CASRPSNSNEKLFF.